The clone carrying this T cell receptor beta chain was picked up many times. V lost 3 bases, J lost 4 bases, and 9 bases lay in between. The CDR3 length is 13 residues. TCRdb re-called the multiplex PCR reads through MiXCR, storing one row per CDR3 protein. The sample records some 100,000 distinct CDR3 sequences, around 21% being singletons. This entry is derived from a study of breast tumors, draining lymph nodes, adjacent tissues. Breast cancer patients provided tissue from their axillary draining lymph nodes. The sample was axillary lymph node tissue. This TCR derives from a female donor with breast cancer. Some clones in this sample may be carry-over from other donors' samples. V and J are TRBV12-3 or TRBV12-4 and TRBJ1-2; D not resolved. In DNA form, the CDR3 reads TGTGCCAGCAGTTTCGCGGATCTCTATGGCTACACCTTC. It yields the protein CASSFADLYGYTF.